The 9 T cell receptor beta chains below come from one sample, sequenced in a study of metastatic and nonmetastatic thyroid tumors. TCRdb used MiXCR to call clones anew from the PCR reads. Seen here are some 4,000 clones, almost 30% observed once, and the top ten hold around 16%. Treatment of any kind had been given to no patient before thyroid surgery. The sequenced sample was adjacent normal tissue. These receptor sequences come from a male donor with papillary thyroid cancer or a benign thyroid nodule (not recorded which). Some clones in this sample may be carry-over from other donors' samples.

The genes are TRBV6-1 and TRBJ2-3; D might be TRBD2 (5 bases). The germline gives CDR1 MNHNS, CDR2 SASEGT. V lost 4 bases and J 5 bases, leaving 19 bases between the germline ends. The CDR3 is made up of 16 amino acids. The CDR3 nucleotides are TGTGCCAGCAGTGTCGTATCGGACTCGGAGGTAGATACGCAGTATTTT. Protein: CASSVVSDSEVDTQYF.

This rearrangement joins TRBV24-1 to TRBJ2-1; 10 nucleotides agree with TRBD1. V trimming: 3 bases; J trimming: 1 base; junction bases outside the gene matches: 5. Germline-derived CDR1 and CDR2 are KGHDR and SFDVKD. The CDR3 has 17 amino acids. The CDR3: CATSDDRGRGSYNEQFF. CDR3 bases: TGTGCCACCAGTGATGACAGGGGGCGCGGATCCTACAATGAGCAGTTCTTC.

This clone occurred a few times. As DNA, the CDR3 is TGCAGTGCTAGGGGAACAGGGTGGGGATCACCCCTCCACTTT. Protein product: CSARGTGWGSPLHF. V usage is TRBV20-1 and J usage is TRBJ1-6, with D possibly being TRBD1 (6 bases). Looked up from germline, CDR1 is DFQATT and CDR2 is SNEGSKA (reference sequence). V was cut by 3 bases and J by 10 bases, with 16 bases left in between. This CDR3 contains 14 residues.

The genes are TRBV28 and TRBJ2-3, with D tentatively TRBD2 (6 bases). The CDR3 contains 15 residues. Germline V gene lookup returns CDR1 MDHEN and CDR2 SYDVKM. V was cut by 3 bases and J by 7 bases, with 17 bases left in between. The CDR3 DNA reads TGTGCCAGCAGTTTTAGCGGACCCACAGGACATACGCAGTATTTT. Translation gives CASSFSGPTGHTQYF.

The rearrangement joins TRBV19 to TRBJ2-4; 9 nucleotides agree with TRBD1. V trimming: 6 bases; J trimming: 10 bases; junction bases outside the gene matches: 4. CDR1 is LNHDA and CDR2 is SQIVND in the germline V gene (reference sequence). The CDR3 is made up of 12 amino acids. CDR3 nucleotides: TGTGCCAGTAGGGACAGGGGCCAAATTCAGTACTTC. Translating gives CASRDRGQIQYF.

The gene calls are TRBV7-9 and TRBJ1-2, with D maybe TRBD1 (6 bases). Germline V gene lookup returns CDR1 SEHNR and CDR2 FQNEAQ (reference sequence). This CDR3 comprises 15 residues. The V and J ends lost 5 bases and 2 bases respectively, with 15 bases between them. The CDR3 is CASSQGGEPNYGYTF. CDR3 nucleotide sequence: TGTGCCAGCAGCCAAGGGGGAGAACCCAACTATGGCTACACCTTC. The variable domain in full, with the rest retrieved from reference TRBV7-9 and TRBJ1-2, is DTGVSQNPRHKITKRGQNVTFRCDPISEHNRLYWYRQTLGQGPEFLTYFQNEAQLEKSRLLSDRFSAERPKGSFSTLEIQRTEQGDSAMYLCASSQGGEPNYGYTFGSGTRLTVV.

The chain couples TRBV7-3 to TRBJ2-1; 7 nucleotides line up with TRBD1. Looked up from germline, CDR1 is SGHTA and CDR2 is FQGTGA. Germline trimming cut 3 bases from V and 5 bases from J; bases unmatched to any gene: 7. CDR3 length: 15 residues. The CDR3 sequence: CASSFRQGVNNEQFF. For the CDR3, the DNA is TGTGCCAGCAGCTTCCGGCAGGGGGTAAACAATGAGCAGTTCTTC.

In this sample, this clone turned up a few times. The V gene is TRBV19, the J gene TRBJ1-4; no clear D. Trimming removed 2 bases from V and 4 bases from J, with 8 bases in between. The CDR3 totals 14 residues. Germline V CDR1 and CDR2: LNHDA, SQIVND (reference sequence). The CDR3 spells CASSIWQINEKLFF. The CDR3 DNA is TGTGCCAGTAGTATATGGCAGATTAATGAAAAACTGTTTTTT.

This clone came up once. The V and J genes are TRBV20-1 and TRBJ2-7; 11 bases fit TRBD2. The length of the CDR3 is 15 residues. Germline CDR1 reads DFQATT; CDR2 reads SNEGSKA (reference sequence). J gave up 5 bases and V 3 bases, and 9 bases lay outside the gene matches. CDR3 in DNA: TGCAGTGCTAGGTCCTCGACTAGCGGGAAGGACGAGCAGTACTTC. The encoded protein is CSARSSTSGKDEQYF.